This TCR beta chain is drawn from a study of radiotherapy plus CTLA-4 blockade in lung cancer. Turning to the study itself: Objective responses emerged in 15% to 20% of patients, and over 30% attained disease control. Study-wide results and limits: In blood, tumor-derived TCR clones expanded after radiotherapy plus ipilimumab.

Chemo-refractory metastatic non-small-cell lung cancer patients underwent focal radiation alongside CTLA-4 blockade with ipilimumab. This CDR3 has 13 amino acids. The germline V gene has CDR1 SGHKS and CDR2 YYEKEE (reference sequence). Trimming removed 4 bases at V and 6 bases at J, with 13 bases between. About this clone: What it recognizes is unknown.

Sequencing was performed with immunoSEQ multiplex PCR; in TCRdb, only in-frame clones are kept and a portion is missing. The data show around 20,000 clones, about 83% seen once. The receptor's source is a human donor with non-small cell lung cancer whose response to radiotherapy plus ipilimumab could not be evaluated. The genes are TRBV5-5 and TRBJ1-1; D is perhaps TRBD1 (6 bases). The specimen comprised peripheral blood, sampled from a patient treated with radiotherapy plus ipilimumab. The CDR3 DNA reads TGTGCCAGCAGCCCACGGACAGTCGCTGAAGCTTTCTTT. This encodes CASSPRTVAEAFF.